The clone carrying this T cell receptor (beta chain) showed up just a few times. Its target is unknown. This sample was taken from a study of T cell repertoires in cytomegalovirus infection. On the study more broadly: Peptides in the study included HLA-C-restricted and HLA-B-restricted CMV epitopes. Both a matching HLA type and CMV infection were indicated by public TCR beta signatures.

TCRdb reanalysed the reads using MiXCR and keeps one entry per CDR3 protein. This sample has approximately 83,000 distinct CDR3 sequences, with under 30% found just once. Overall study results and limits: Summed public TCR beta family frequency identified CMV carriers bearing the relevant HLA. HLA-C-restricted CMV-specific TCR beta clonotypes were dominant in the ex vivo response.

The source is a human donor in good health (CMV status not recorded). Some clones in this sample may be carry-over from other donors' samples. The sample here was CD8+ T cells from cultured PBMCs, taken from culture after CMV antigen stimulation.

The CDR3 nucleotides read TGTGCCAGCAGTTTAGACACCTTAACCTACGAGCAGTACTTC. Translation: CASSLDTLTYEQYF. V usage is TRBV27 and J usage is TRBJ2-7; no reliable D call. CDR1 is MNHEY, CDR2 SMNVEV, per germline (reference sequence). This CDR3 region has 14 residues. The ends were cut back, 2 bases at V and 2 bases at J, with 10 bases in the middle.